The 29 T cell receptor beta chains in this list originate from one sample, sequenced in a study of T-cell memory formation after mild COVID-19. From the 5' RACE reads, TCRdb called clonotypes with MiXCR, one entry per CDR3 protein. The profile covers some 88,000 distinct CDR3 sequences, with approximately 23% appearing a single time and roughly 40% taken by the ten largest. Sequenced material: PBMCs or a T cell subset sorted from them (not recorded which). The receptors here all came from a man aged 18 to 29 who had mild COVID-19 (a few samples of this study predate the infection). Cell type and time point are not known.

This clonotype was detected only a few times. This rearrangement joins TRBV7-3 to TRBJ2-3, with D possibly called TRBD1 or TRBD2 (5 bases each). Germline assignment: CDR1 SGHTA and CDR2 FQGTGA. Trimming pared 4 bases from V and 1 base from J, leaving 9 bases between. CDR3 length equals 14 residues. The CDR3 spells CASSSQGGTDTQYF. In DNA, the CDR3 is TGTGCCAGCAGCTCCCAGGGAGGCACAGATACGCAGTATTTT. Full variable domain (missing parts from reference TRBV7-3 and TRBJ2-3): GAGVSQTPSNKVTEKGKYVELRCDPISGHTALYWYRQSLGQGPEFLIYFQGTGAADDSGLPNDRFFAVRPEGSVSTLKIQRTERGDSAVYLCASSSQGGTDTQYFGPGTRLTVL.

The chain carries TRBV6-5 and TRBJ1-5; 8 bases match TRBD1. The germline V gene has CDR1 MNHEY and CDR2 SVGAGI. The CDR3 is 16 residues long. Unmatched junction bases numbered 13, after V lost 5 bases and J lost 7 bases. The CDR3 DNA reads TGTGCCAGCAGTCCCGGGTACAGGGGGAAAGGCCAGCCCCAGCATTTT. Protein product: CASSPGYRGKGQPQHF.

This clonotype was counted only a few times. V gene TRBV4-1 combines with J gene TRBJ2-7; tentatively, D is TRBD1 or TRBD2 (5 bases each). V was clipped by 4 bases and J by 5 bases, with 21 bases between them. Germline V gives CDR1 MGHRA, CDR2 YSYEKL. This CDR3 has 16 amino acids. The CDR3: CASSPRGSNPPHEQYF. Here the CDR3 DNA reads TGCGCCAGCAGCCCCCGGGGCTCTAACCCCCCCCACGAGCAGTACTTC.

This clonotype turned up a few times. This sequence joins TRBV6-2 or TRBV6-3 and TRBJ2-3; possible D gene TRBD2, 5 bases. Trimming pared 7 bases from V and 0 bases from J, leaving 14 bases between. CDR3 length: 15 amino acids. Germline CDR1 and CDR2: MNHEY and SVGEGT. The CDR3, as DNA: TGTGCCAGCACCTCCGGGGTCCCTAGCACAGATACGCAGTATTTT. It yields the protein CASTSGVPSTDTQYF.

The chain has TRBV4-3 and TRBJ2-3; no clear D gene. The length of the CDR3 is 15 residues. Germline V gene data show CDR1 as LGHNA and CDR2 as YSLEER. Trimming cost V 1 base and J 4 bases, with 12 bases left between them. CDR3 bases: TGCGCCAGCAGCCAAGGCATTTCTAGTGCAGATACGCAGTATTTT. It specifies CASSQGISSADTQYF.

This clonotype appeared a few times. This chain connects TRBV6-5 to TRBJ1-2, with a possible D match to TRBD1 (6 bases). Germline-derived CDR1 and CDR2 are MNHEY and SVGAGI. CDR3 size: 13 residues. The V end was cut by 7 bases, the J end by 7 bases, with 16 bases between. The DNA for the CDR3 is TGTGCCAGCACCAGGACAGTAAGGGGTGGCTACACCTTC. This gives the protein CASTRTVRGGYTF.

There are a few counts of this clonotype. The CDR3 nucleotides are TGCAGTGCTAGAGATGAGAATCGGGTGGAACTGTTTTTT. It specifies CSARDENRVELFF. The chain is built from TRBV20-1 and TRBJ1-4; D is unclear. Per germline, CDR1 DFQATT and CDR2 SNEGSKA (reference sequence). Trimming cost V 0 bases and J 12 bases, with 14 bases left between them. The CDR3 totals 13 residues.

CDR3 in amino acids: CSASGLGAGETQYF. The CDR3 coding sequence is TGCAGTGCTAGTGGCCTGGGGGCCGGGGAGACCCAGTACTTC. V and J are TRBV20-1 and TRBJ2-5, with D possibly being TRBD1 (6 bases). The V end lost 3 bases, the J end lost 5 bases, and 16 bases lay between the germline ends. The germline V gene has CDR1 DFQATT and CDR2 SNEGSKA (reference sequence). This CDR3 comprises 14 residues.

This clonotype was seen repeatedly, ten times or more. In DNA form, the CDR3 reads TGTGCCAGCGAACTAGCGTACGAGCAGTACGTC. This translates into CASELAYEQYV. The rearrangement uses TRBV2 and TRBJ2-7; the match to TRBD2 covers 7 bases. The CDR3 extends over 11 amino acids. Germline V gene sequence: CDR1 SNHLY, CDR2 FYNNEI. V shed 8 bases and J 4 bases; nucleotides not matched to a gene: 2.

The chain couples TRBV27 to TRBJ1-2; the match to TRBD1 covers 9 bases. Trimming at V came to 6 bases and at J to 3 bases, leaving 5 bases not matched to a gene. The CDR3 spans 14 residues. The germline V gene encodes CDR1 MNHEY and CDR2 SMNVEV (reference sequence). In nucleotides, the CDR3 is TGTGCCAGCAGCCCCCGGGACAGGGACTATGGCTACACCTTC. This translates into CASSPRDRDYGYTF.

The chain has TRBV7-9 and TRBJ2-7, with 10 bases lining up with TRBD1. Germline V gene sequence: CDR1 SEHNR, CDR2 FQNEAQ (reference sequence). This CDR3 contains 15 residues. V shed 5 bases, J shed 3 bases, and the junction held 7 bases outside the gene matches. Here the CDR3 reads CASSGGQGINYEQYF. DNA of the CDR3: TGTGCCAGCAGCGGGGGACAGGGGATTAACTACGAGCAGTACTTC.

In this sample, this clonotype turned up a few times. The chain combines TRBV7-9 with TRBJ2-3, with D tentatively TRBD1 or TRBD2 (6 bases each). V was clipped by 4 bases and J by 0 bases, with 17 bases between them. Germline loops: CDR1 SEHNR, CDR2 FQNEAQ (reference sequence). The CDR3 length is 17 residues. CDR3 nucleotides: TGTGCCAGCAGCTCACCGGAGGGGGTATACAGCACAGATACGCAGTATTTT. Residues: CASSSPEGVYSTDTQYF.

The chain carries TRBV14 and TRBJ1-1, with D hard to call. Trimming stripped 0 bases from V and 5 bases from J, with 7 bases between. The CDR3 is made up of 13 amino acids. Germline V gene sequence: CDR1 SGHDN, CDR2 FVKESK. DNA of the CDR3: TGTGCCAGCAGCCAAGAAAGGTGGACTGAAGCTTTCTTT. This sequence encodes CASSQERWTEAFF.

The chain carries TRBV5-1 and TRBJ1-6; a possible D gene is TRBD1 (5 bases). The ends were cut back, 7 bases at V and 5 bases at J, with 16 bases in the middle. CDR3 size: 15 residues. Germline V gene lookup returns CDR1 SGHRS and CDR2 YFSETQ. The CDR3 sequence is CASSPSGADNSPLHF. The CDR3, as DNA: TGCGCCAGCTCCCCTTCCGGGGCCGATAATTCACCCCTCCACTTT.

This chain uses TRBV11-2 with TRBJ2-1; weak D call: TRBD2 (6 bases). Germline V lookup: CDR1 SGHAT, CDR2 FQNNGV. The CDR3 is 16 amino acids. The V end lost 1 base, the J end lost 0 bases, and 10 bases lay between the germline ends. CDR3 sequence reads: CASSLVEAGSYNEQFF. Written as DNA, the CDR3 is TGTGCCAGCAGCTTAGTAGAAGCGGGCTCCTACAATGAGCAGTTCTTC.

Only a few counts were recorded for this clonotype. The chain is built from TRBV4-1 and TRBJ1-5; D remains ambiguous. V dropped 1 base and J dropped 7 bases, with 14 bases sitting between them. Germline CDR1 is MGHRA and CDR2 is YSYEKL. This CDR3 region has 15 residues. CDR3 region: CASSQVWATPQPQHF. The CDR3 DNA sequence: TGCGCCAGCAGCCAAGTGTGGGCCACCCCCCAGCCCCAGCATTTT.

The V and J genes are TRBV6-4 and TRBJ2-2; maybe TRBD2 (5 bases). V lost 10 bases and J lost 7, with 19 bases in between. There are 14 residues in the CDR3. Germline CDR1 reads MRHNA; CDR2 reads SNTAGT. The CDR3 DNA follows: TGTGCCACCCGATCACTAGGTTCGGACGGGGAGCTGTTTTTT. It codes for CATRSLGSDGELFF.

A few counts support this clonotype. The chain combines TRBV6-2 or TRBV6-3 with TRBJ2-1, with D tentatively TRBD1 (5 bases). Trimming took off 7 bases at V and 3 bases at J, with 7 bases between the two ends. CDR3 size: 12 residues. Germline assignment: CDR1 MNHEY and CDR2 SVGEGT. This CDR3 is CASTQGYNEQFF. The CDR3 nucleotides are TGTGCCAGCACGCAGGGCTACAATGAGCAGTTCTTC.

The V call is TRBV2, the J call TRBJ2-7; no clear D gene. Trimming stripped 7 bases from V and 2 bases from J, with 6 bases between. This CDR3 region has 11 residues. The germline V gene has CDR1 SNHLY and CDR2 FYNNEI. DNA of the CDR3: TGTGCCAGCATCGAGGCCTACGAGCAGTACTTC. Protein sequence: CASIEAYEQYF.

The chain joins TRBV7-9 to TRBJ2-5; D possibly corresponds to TRBD1 (5 bases). V shed 2 bases and J shed 2 bases, with 12 bases lying between them. Germline V gives CDR1 SEHNR, CDR2 FQNEAQ (reference sequence). CDR3 length: 15 amino acids. CDR3 sequence reads: CASSLSPTGQETQYF. Written as DNA, the CDR3 is TGTGCCAGCAGCTTATCCCCCACAGGACAAGAGACCCAGTACTTC.

There are a few counts of this clonotype. This CDR3 is CASSLIGGGVTDTQYF. The CDR3 DNA follows: TGTGCCAGCAGCTTAATAGGCGGGGGAGTCACAGATACGCAGTATTTT. The chain couples TRBV7-3 to TRBJ2-3; TRBD2 matches at 7 bases. Germline assignment: CDR1 SGHTA and CDR2 FQGTGA. V was pared by 1 base and J by 2 bases, with 6 bases of the junction left unmatched. This CDR3 is built from 16 residues.

This clonotype occurred a few times. The genes are TRBV4-2 and TRBJ2-1; D unresolved. From germline, CDR1 is LGHNA and CDR2 YNFKEQ. V was cut by 4 bases and J by 7 bases, with 8 bases left in between. The CDR3 consists of 12 residues. The CDR3 coding sequence is TGTGCCAGCAGCCCCCGGTATAATGAGCAGTTCTTC. Translating gives CASSPRYNEQFF.

V gene TRBV20-1 combines with J gene TRBJ1-1; 9 nucleotides agree with TRBD1. The CDR3 sequence is 13 residues long. J was trimmed by 2 bases and V by 6 bases; bases with no gene match: 4. Germline CDR1 DFQATT, CDR2 SNEGSKA (reference sequence). In DNA form, the CDR3 reads TGCAGTGCGGCGGGACAGGGAAACACTGAAGCTTTCTTT. The encoded protein is CSAAGQGNTEAFF.

This rearrangement joins TRBV6-5 to TRBJ2-1, with D hard to call. Germline V CDR1 and CDR2: MNHEY, SVGAGI. This CDR3 has 14 residues. V was shortened by 0 bases and J by 7 bases, with 10 bases between the two germline ends. CDR3 in DNA: TGTGCCAGCAGTTACTCGAGGACCTTTAATGAGCAGTTCTTC. It encodes CASSYSRTFNEQFF.

V is TRBV4-1 and J is TRBJ2-3, with no clear D. This CDR3 has 13 residues. Trimming took off 1 base at V and 6 bases at J, with 8 bases between the two ends. Germline V lookup: CDR1 MGHRA, CDR2 YSYEKL. CDR3 nucleotide sequence: TGCGCCAGCAGCCAAGGTTCCTCGGATACGCAGTATTTT. Translated, it gives CASSQGSSDTQYF.

This chain connects TRBV9 to TRBJ2-3; TRBD1 aligns across 7 bases. V shed 0 bases and J 3 bases; nucleotides not matched to a gene: 4. CDR3 length: 15 amino acids. The V gene's germline CDR1 is SGDLS and CDR2 YYNGEE. The CDR3: CASSVEGGRTDTQYF. The CDR3 coding sequence is TGTGCCAGCAGCGTAGAAGGGGGCCGTACAGATACGCAGTATTTT.

The V gene is TRBV7-2, the J gene TRBJ1-1; maybe TRBD1 (6 bases). Deletions cut 5 bases from V and 0 bases from J, with 13 bases between. CDR1 is SGHTA, CDR2 FQGNSA, per germline. The CDR3 totals 15 residues. The CDR3 protein is CASSHRTEVNTEAFF. The CDR3 DNA reads as TGTGCCAGCAGCCACCGGACAGAAGTGAACACTGAAGCTTTCTTT.

V gene TRBV11-2 combines with J gene TRBJ1-1, with 7 bases matching TRBD1. Unmatched junction bases numbered 1, after V lost 5 bases and J lost 1 base. The CDR3 contains 13 residues. Germline CDR1 SGHAT, CDR2 FQNNGV. CDR3 loop: CASSQGGNTEAFF. CDR3 bases: TGTGCCAGCAGCCAGGGGGGGAACACTGAAGCTTTCTTT.

The chain joins TRBV10-3 to TRBJ1-4, with D unresolved. Germline V gene data show CDR1 as ENHRY and CDR2 as SYGVKD. The CDR3 sequence is 12 residues long. The ends were cut back, 8 bases at V and 5 bases at J, with 9 bases in the middle. In DNA, the CDR3 is TGTGCCATCGGTGCGGGGAATGAAAAACTGTTTTTT. Residues: CAIGAGNEKLFF.